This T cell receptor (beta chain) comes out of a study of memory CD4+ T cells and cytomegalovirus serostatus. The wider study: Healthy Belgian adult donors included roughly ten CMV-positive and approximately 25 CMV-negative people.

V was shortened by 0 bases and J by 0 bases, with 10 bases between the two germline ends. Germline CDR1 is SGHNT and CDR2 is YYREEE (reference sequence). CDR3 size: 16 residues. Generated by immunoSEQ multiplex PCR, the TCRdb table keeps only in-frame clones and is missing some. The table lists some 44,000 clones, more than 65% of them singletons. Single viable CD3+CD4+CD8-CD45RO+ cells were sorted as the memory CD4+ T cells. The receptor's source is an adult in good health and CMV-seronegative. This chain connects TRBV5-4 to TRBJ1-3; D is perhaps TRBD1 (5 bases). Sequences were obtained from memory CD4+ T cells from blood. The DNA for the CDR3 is TGTGCCAGCAGCTTGGAGGGGCACCCCTCTGGAAACACCATATATTTT. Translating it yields CASSLEGHPSGNTIYF.